This is a list of T cell receptor beta chains from one sample in a study of cytomegalovirus exposure and HLA in healthy donors. Data came from immunoSEQ multiplex PCR; TCRdb stores just in-frame clones and leaves some out. The sample lists fewer than 250,000 clones, about 87% seen once, with over 1% in the top ten. The specimen was PBMCs. These receptors originate from a man aged 25 to 40 in good health and CMV-seronegative. Both conserved end residues are part of each CDR3. A D gene is named only where the DNA matches it firmly. Expanded clones are given a class, and other clones once, few, many or no size at all.

j_gene: TRBJ1-4
v_gene: TRBV5-1
abundance: .
len: 14
d_gene: TRBD1
CDR3nt: TGCGCCAGCAGCTGGACAGGGTTTGACGAAAAACTGTTTTTT
CDR3aa: CASSWTGFDEKLFF

j_gene: TRBJ2-3
v_gene: TRBV5-1
abundance: once
len: 14
d_gene: TRBD1
CDR3nt: TGCGCCAGCGGGACAGGGGACCCCACAGATACGCAGTATTTT
CDR3aa: CASGTGDPTDTQYF

j_gene: TRBJ1-1
v_gene: TRBV5-1
abundance: .
len: 15
d_gene: .
CDR3nt: TGCGCCAGCAGCCAATACCAGGGAAGAGTCACTGAAGCTTTCTTT
CDR3aa: CASSQYQGRVTEAFF

j_gene: TRBJ2-7
v_gene: TRBV7-5
abundance: .
len: 15
d_gene: .
CDR3nt: TGTGCCAGAAGCTGGCAGGTGCAGGGATCCTACGAGCAGTACTTC
CDR3aa: CARSWQVQGSYEQYF

j_gene: TRBJ2-1
v_gene: TRBV28
abundance: once
len: 17
d_gene: TRBD2
CDR3nt: TGTGCCAGCAGTTTTCCCCGAGCGGGAGGGATTCTGGATGAGCAGTTCTTC
CDR3aa: CASSFPRAGGILDEQFF

j_gene: TRBJ1-4
v_gene: TRBV5-8
abundance: once
len: 14
d_gene: .
CDR3nt: TGTGCCAGCAGAATGGACGGAGGAGCGGAAAAACTGTTTTTT
CDR3aa: CASRMDGGAEKLFF

j_gene: TRBJ2-7
v_gene: TRBV6-1
abundance: .
len: 16
d_gene: TRBD1
CDR3nt: TGTGCCAGCAGTGAATCAGGGACAGGGGCTTTCTACGAGCAGTACTTC
CDR3aa: CASSESGTGAFYEQYF

j_gene: TRBJ2-3
v_gene: TRBV2
abundance: few
len: 16
d_gene: TRBD2
CDR3nt: TGTGCCAGCAGGGGACTAGCGGGGCGCCGCACAGATACGCAGTATTTT
CDR3aa: CASRGLAGRRTDTQYF

j_gene: TRBJ2-3
v_gene: TRBV25-1
abundance: .
len: 15
d_gene: .
CDR3nt: TGTGCCAGCAGTGACCCCGGCAGGATGACAGATACGCAGTATTTT
CDR3aa: CASSDPGRMTDTQYF

j_gene: TRBJ2-2
v_gene: TRBV5-8
abundance: once
len: 15
d_gene: .
CDR3nt: TGTGCCAGCAGCCGAAGGGGAAATATCGCCGGGGAGCTGTTTTTT
CDR3aa: CASSRRGNIAGELFF

j_gene: TRBJ1-2
v_gene: TRBV6-5
abundance: .
len: 13
d_gene: TRBD1
CDR3nt: TGTGCCAGCAGGGGGGGACAGGGGAATGGCTACACCTTC
CDR3aa: CASRGGQGNGYTF

j_gene: TRBJ1-2
v_gene: TRBV25-1
abundance: .
len: 14
d_gene: .
CDR3nt: TGTGCCAGCAGTGAATGGGAGGCGGAACGTGGCTACACCTTC
CDR3aa: CASSEWEAERGYTF

j_gene: TRBJ2-3
v_gene: TRBV7-2
abundance: .
len: 15
d_gene: TRBD2
CDR3nt: TGTGCCAGCAGCTTGGCTAGCGGGAATTGGGATACGCAGTATTTT
CDR3aa: CASSLASGNWDTQYF

j_gene: TRBJ2-1
v_gene: TRBV7-9
abundance: .
len: 16
d_gene: .
CDR3nt: TGTGCCAGCAGCTTAGCCGGGGCGGGATCCTACAATGAGCAGTTCTTC
CDR3aa: CASSLAGAGSYNEQFF

j_gene: TRBJ2-1
v_gene: TRBV6-5
abundance: .
len: 15
d_gene: .
CDR3nt: TGTGCCACTAAATCGAGGTCCATCGCCTTTAATGAGCAGTTCTTC
CDR3aa: CATKSRSIAFNEQFF

j_gene: TRBJ1-4
v_gene: TRBV27
abundance: .
len: 15
d_gene: TRBD1
CDR3nt: TGTGCCAGCAGAAACAGGGACAGCAATAATGAAAAACTGTTTTTT
CDR3aa: CASRNRDSNNEKLFF

j_gene: TRBJ1-1
v_gene: TRBV6-5
abundance: .
len: 16
d_gene: .
CDR3nt: TGTGCCAGCAGTTACTCGAGGGAGGGTATGAACACTGAAGCTTTCTTT
CDR3aa: CASSYSREGMNTEAFF

j_gene: TRBJ1-2
v_gene: TRBV27
abundance: .
len: 15
d_gene: .
CDR3nt: TGTGCCAGCAGTTTCGGTAGTCCTTCTGCTTATGGCTACACCTTC
CDR3aa: CASSFGSPSAYGYTF

j_gene: TRBJ2-2
v_gene: TRBV6-5
abundance: .
len: 15
d_gene: .
CDR3nt: TGTGCCAGCAGTTCGGACTGGCAGAACACCGGGGAGCTGTTTTTT
CDR3aa: CASSSDWQNTGELFF

j_gene: TRBJ1-1
v_gene: TRBV6-1
abundance: .
len: 13
d_gene: .
CDR3nt: TGTGCCAGCAGCAGGGGAGGGGATTCTGAAGCTTTCTTT
CDR3aa: CASSRGGDSEAFF

j_gene: TRBJ2-7
v_gene: TRBV4-3
abundance: .
len: 17
d_gene: .
CDR3nt: TGCGCCAGCAGCCAAGATAGTCTGGGAGGTTCTAACTACGAGCAGTACTTC
CDR3aa: CASSQDSLGGSNYEQYF

j_gene: TRBJ2-3
v_gene: TRBV4-2
abundance: .
len: 15
d_gene: TRBD2
CDR3nt: TGTGCCAGCAGCCCTCTTAGCGGGACTGCAGATACGCAGTATTTT
CDR3aa: CASSPLSGTADTQYF

j_gene: TRBJ1-1
v_gene: TRBV7-2
abundance: .
len: 14
d_gene: TRBD1
CDR3nt: TGTGCCAGCAGCTCGTTACAGGGGATCACTGAAGCTTTCTTT
CDR3aa: CASSSLQGITEAFF

j_gene: TRBJ1-1
v_gene: TRBV27
abundance: .
len: 16
d_gene: TRBD1
CDR3nt: TGTGCCAGCAGCCTGCCGGGACAGGGACGGTACACTGAAGCTTTCTTT
CDR3aa: CASSLPGQGRYTEAFF

j_gene: TRBJ2-7
v_gene: TRBV7-2
abundance: .
len: 16
d_gene: TRBD1
CDR3nt: TGTGCCAGCAGCACCCGACAGGGTAGGACGGGGTACGAGCAGTACTTC
CDR3aa: CASSTRQGRTGYEQYF

j_gene: TRBJ2-5
v_gene: TRBV6-1
abundance: .
len: 14
d_gene: TRBD1
CDR3nt: TGTGCCAGCAGTCGGGACAGGGGATGGAAGACCCAGTACTTC
CDR3aa: CASSRDRGWKTQYF

j_gene: TRBJ2-7
v_gene: TRBV7-9
abundance: .
len: 11
d_gene: TRBD1
CDR3nt: TGTGCCAGCAGCCCAGGGGGCGAGCAGTACTTC
CDR3aa: CASSPGGEQYF

j_gene: TRBJ2-7
v_gene: TRBV19
abundance: .
len: 13
d_gene: .
CDR3nt: TGTGCCAGTAGTACTCAAGGCGGTTCGGAGCAGTACTTC
CDR3aa: CASSTQGGSEQYF

j_gene: TRBJ2-7
v_gene: TRBV7-9
abundance: .
len: 15
d_gene: TRBD2
CDR3nt: TGTGCCAGCAGCCCCAGCTTAGCGGGGGCCTACGAGCAGTACTTC
CDR3aa: CASSPSLAGAYEQYF

j_gene: TRBJ2-5
v_gene: TRBV28
abundance: .
len: 12
d_gene: TRBD1
CDR3nt: TGTGCCAGCAGGACAGGGGTAGAGACCCAGTACTTC
CDR3aa: CASRTGVETQYF

j_gene: TRBJ2-1
v_gene: TRBV30
abundance: once
len: 15
d_gene: .
CDR3nt: TGTGCCTGGAGTGTACGTGGGAGCCTGAGTAGTCAGCAGTTCTTC
CDR3aa: CAWSVRGSLSSQQFF

j_gene: TRBJ1-2
v_gene: TRBV28
abundance: .
len: 14
d_gene: .
CDR3nt: TGTGCCAGCGAGATTTCAGGCCGGAACTATGGCTACACCTTC
CDR3aa: CASEISGRNYGYTF

j_gene: TRBJ2-7
v_gene: TRBV5-6
abundance: .
len: 14
d_gene: .
CDR3nt: TGTGCCAGCAGCTTGGCAGGCGTGTCCTACGAGCAGTACTTC
CDR3aa: CASSLAGVSYEQYF

j_gene: TRBJ2-7
v_gene: TRBV6-5
abundance: .
len: 16
d_gene: .
CDR3nt: TGTGCCAGCAGTTACGGCCCAGATACCCAAACCTACGAGCAGTACTTC
CDR3aa: CASSYGPDTQTYEQYF

j_gene: TRBJ2-1
v_gene: TRBV27
abundance: once
len: 16
d_gene: TRBD2
CDR3nt: TGTGCCAGCAGCCTTGGGGCGGGAGGCTCCTACAATGAGCAGTTCTTC
CDR3aa: CASSLGAGGSYNEQFF

j_gene: TRBJ1-5
v_gene: TRBV28
abundance: .
len: 16
d_gene: TRBD1
CDR3nt: TGTGCCAGCAGTGAACCGGGACAGTATAGCAATCAGCCCCAGCATTTT
CDR3aa: CASSEPGQYSNQPQHF

j_gene: TRBJ1-2
v_gene: TRBV5-1
abundance: few
len: 13
d_gene: .
CDR3nt: TGCGCCAGCAGCTTGGCCCAGGGAGGTGGCTACACCTTC
CDR3aa: CASSLAQGGGYTF

j_gene: TRBJ1-6
v_gene: TRBV4-1
abundance: .
len: 15
d_gene: TRBD1
CDR3nt: TGCGCCAGCAGCCAAGAGACAGGGGTATATTCACCCCTCCACTTT
CDR3aa: CASSQETGVYSPLHF

j_gene: TRBJ2-1
v_gene: TRBV11-2
abundance: few
len: 12
d_gene: .
CDR3nt: TGTGCCAGCAGCCCCCTCGGCAATGAGCAGTTCTTC
CDR3aa: CASSPLGNEQFF

j_gene: TRBJ1-6
v_gene: TRBV2
abundance: .
len: 13
d_gene: TRBD1
CDR3nt: TGTGCCAGCTCGGAGGGGGCAAATTCACCCCTCCACTTT
CDR3aa: CASSEGANSPLHF

j_gene: TRBJ1-1
v_gene: TRBV7-9
abundance: .
len: 12
d_gene: .
CDR3nt: TGTGCCAGCAGCCGGGAGGCCACTGAAGCTTTCTTT
CDR3aa: CASSREATEAFF

j_gene: TRBJ2-5
v_gene: TRBV7-9
abundance: .
len: 17
d_gene: TRBD1
CDR3nt: TGTGCCAGCAGCTTAGGGGGAAGACAGGGGGCCTCGGAGACCCAGTACTTC
CDR3aa: CASSLGGRQGASETQYF

j_gene: TRBJ2-3
v_gene: TRBV5-4
abundance: .
len: 19
d_gene: TRBD2
CDR3nt: TGTGCCAGCAGCTTGGACCCCGTTTTAGCGGGAGGCATCACAGATACGCAGTATTTT
CDR3aa: CASSLDPVLAGGITDTQYF

j_gene: TRBJ2-7
v_gene: TRBV27
abundance: .
len: 13
d_gene: TRBD2
CDR3nt: TGTGCCAGCAGTCGAGCGGGGGCCTACGAGCAGTACTTC
CDR3aa: CASSRAGAYEQYF

j_gene: TRBJ2-7
v_gene: TRBV28
abundance: .
len: 14
d_gene: .
CDR3nt: TGTGCCAGCAGTCCGAGGACTCCCCCCTACGAGCAGTACTTC
CDR3aa: CASSPRTPPYEQYF

j_gene: TRBJ2-1
v_gene: TRBV5-6
abundance: .
len: 16
d_gene: .
CDR3nt: TGTGCCAGCAGACTGGCAGGGGGGTTTTCCTACAATGAGCAGTTCTTC
CDR3aa: CASRLAGGFSYNEQFF

j_gene: TRBJ2-7
v_gene: TRBV7-6
abundance: .
len: 15
d_gene: .
CDR3nt: TGTGCCAGCAGCTTAGAGGGCGGGACGAACTACGAGCAGTACTTC
CDR3aa: CASSLEGGTNYEQYF

j_gene: TRBJ2-3
v_gene: TRBV6-1
abundance: .
len: 15
d_gene: TRBD2
CDR3nt: TGTGCCAGCAGGACGACTAGCGGGGCCCTCCTGGGGCAGTATTTT
CDR3aa: CASRTTSGALLGQYF

j_gene: TRBJ2-5
v_gene: TRBV4-1
abundance: once
len: 18
d_gene: .
CDR3nt: TGCGCCAGCAGCCTTTACCCCCCGCGGTCCGGCGTAGTGGAGACCCAGTACTTC
CDR3aa: CASSLYPPRSGVVETQYF

j_gene: TRBJ2-1
v_gene: TRBV2
abundance: .
len: 15
d_gene: .
CDR3nt: TGTGCCAGCAGGTCGGCAGGAGGGCCCTCATATGAGCAGTTCTTC
CDR3aa: CASRSAGGPSYEQFF

j_gene: TRBJ2-7
v_gene: TRBV29-1
abundance: .
len: 11
d_gene: .
CDR3nt: TGCAGCGTTCAGGGGTCCTACGAGCAGTACTTC
CDR3aa: CSVQGSYEQYF